This T cell receptor (beta chain) originates from a study of blood T cells in healthy people across ages. Overall study context: The template switching approach captured approximately one barcoded beta molecule for every two T cells. General observations from the study: Strong correlation existed between TCR beta diversity and naive T cell percentage. It was held that diversity estimates obtained from one million T cells represented underestimates.

The germline V gene encodes CDR1 MNHEY and CDR2 SMNVEV (reference sequence). This CDR3 is built from 15 residues. Trimming stripped 8 bases from V and 8 bases from J, with 21 bases between. Points on this clonotype: What it binds is not known.

Then a second PCR, running about 6 to 12 cycles, was carried out with a sample-barcoded 5' primer and a J-beta primer mix. A template-switch adaptor containing 12 random nucleotides labeled each cDNA molecule. TCRdb analysed the 5' RACE reads with MiXCR anew, one entry per CDR3 protein. The data contain 1.5 million or so distinct CDR3 sequences, roughly 45% of them singletons. Sequenced sample: blood. The V and J genes are TRBV27 and TRBJ1-4; a weak D match, TRBD1 (5 bases). The source of this sequence is a young woman in good health. The CDR3 here is CASRRVGEGNEKLFF. The DNA for the CDR3 is TGTGCCAGCCGCCGCGTAGGGGAGGGTAACGAAAAACTGTTTTTT.